What follows are 14 T cell receptor beta chains derived from one specimen sequenced in a study of T cells in Graves' hyperthyroidism and ophthalmopathy. The source material, RNA transcripts, was used to amplify TCR beta CDR3 regions. The study used the HTBI primer set for a first-round RT-PCR of the TCR CDR3. MiXCR, applied by TCRdb to the multiplex PCR reads, yields one record per CDR3 protein. This table has a few hundred thousand distinct CDR3 sequences, roughly 20% appearing once. The specimen was blood. The source is a man aged 18 to 30 with Graves' ophthalmopathy.

There are a few counts of this clonotype. The rearrangement links TRBV10-3 to TRBJ1-3, with D unclear. V lost 3 bases to trimming and J lost 3 bases, with 12 bases between them. The CDR3 is 15 amino acids. Germline CDR1 is ENHRY and CDR2 is SYGVKD. The CDR3 bases are TGTGCCATCAGTGACACGGGAAAGCATGGAAACACCATATATTTT. It translates to CAISDTGKHGNTIYF.

The rearrangement joins TRBV4-1 to TRBJ1-1; tentatively, D is TRBD1 (5 bases). The CDR3 is 16 residues long. Looked up from germline, CDR1 is MGHRA and CDR2 is YSYEKL. With 0 bases removed from V and 4 bases from J, the gap between germline ends came to 15 bases. The CDR3 is CASSQDGSGASTEAFF. DNA of the CDR3: TGCGCCAGCAGCCAAGACGGTAGCGGGGCATCCACTGAAGCTTTCTTT.

CDR3 sequence (DNA): TGTGCCATCAGTGCCCGCCCCCAGGGGAACGGGGAGCTGTTTTTT. Translated: CAISARPQGNGELFF. The chain couples TRBV10-3 to TRBJ2-2, with D perhaps matching TRBD1 (6 bases). CDR1 is ENHRY and CDR2 is SYGVKD in the germline V gene. The length of the CDR3 is 15 residues. Trimming left V 4 bases short and J 7 bases short, with 16 bases between.

This clonotype was picked up many times. The chain has TRBV7-9 and TRBJ2-2, with 7 bases lining up with TRBD1. Germline V lookup: CDR1 SEHNR, CDR2 FQNEAQ (reference sequence). J lost 0 bases, V lost 6 bases, and 4 bases had no gene match. The CDR3 is 15 residues long. Here the CDR3 reads CASRPGTANTGELFF. In DNA form, the CDR3 reads TGTGCCAGCAGGCCCGGGACAGCGAACACCGGGGAGCTGTTTTTT.

The chain links TRBV7-3 to TRBJ1-1, with unresolved D. This CDR3 is built from 14 residues. Germline lookup yields CDR1 SGHTA and CDR2 FQGTGA. Between the trimmed V and J ends, which lost 4 bases and 1 base, there was a span of 10 bases. CDR3 DNA: TGTGCCAGCAGCTCTGGACTCCAGAACACTGAAGCTTTCTTT. Translated: CASSSGLQNTEAFF.

This clonotype was seen repeatedly, ten times or more. V is TRBV2 and J is TRBJ2-5; D unclear. Germline CDR1 is SNHLY and CDR2 is FYNNEI. CDR3 length equals 13 residues. Between the trimmed V and J ends, which lost 10 bases and 2 bases, there was a span of 14 bases. CDR3 nucleotides: TGTGCCACCCGACGGGCAGGACAAGAGACCCAGTACTTC. Its translation: CATRRAGQETQYF.

A few counts support this clonotype. This chain connects TRBV5-6 to TRBJ1-6, with D unresolved. V was cut by 4 bases and J by 0 bases, with 14 bases left in between. Germline CDR1 and CDR2: SGHDT and YYEEEE. The CDR3 totals 17 residues. CDR3 DNA sequence: TGTGCCAGCAGCGTCGGTCCAAAAAGCTCCTATAATTCACCCCTCCACTTT. Translating it yields CASSVGPKSSYNSPLHF.

This clonotype occurred many times. The CDR3 region is CASSPTRESSYEQYF. The CDR3 nucleotides are TGTGCCAGCTCACCAACCCGGGAGAGCTCCTACGAGCAGTACTTC. The chain employs TRBV18 and TRBJ2-7; D possibly corresponds to TRBD2 (6 bases). Trimming removed 2 bases from V and 0 bases from J, with 11 bases in between. The CDR3 has 15 residues. Germline V gene lookup returns CDR1 KGHSH and CDR2 LQKENI.

This clonotype was detected ten times or more. The chain combines TRBV7-8 with TRBJ1-4, with 7 nucleotides matching TRBD1. V lost 1 base to trimming and J lost 7 bases; unmatched junction nucleotides: 3. The CDR3 extends over 14 amino acids. The germline CDR1 and CDR2 sequences are SGHVS and FQNEAQ. The CDR3 is CASSLGDRGEKLFF. The CDR3 DNA is TGTGCCAGCAGCTTAGGGGACAGAGGTGAAAAACTGTTTTTT.

This clonotype was recorded at least ten times. The CDR3 here is CASTGTSGEAFF. DNA for the CDR3: TGTGCCAGCACCGGGACATCGGGTGAAGCTTTCTTT. V and J are TRBV2 and TRBJ1-1; weak D call: TRBD1 (6 bases). Between the trimmed V and J ends, which lost 7 bases and 7 bases, there was a span of 13 bases. CDR3 length: 12 residues. CDR1 and CDR2 from the germline V gene are SNHLY and FYNNEI. Filled out from reference TRBV2 and TRBJ1-1, the complete variable domain reads EPEVTQTPSHQVTQMGQEVILRCVPISNHLYFYWYRQILGQKVEFLVSFYNNEISEKSEIFDDQFSVERPDGSNFTLKIRSTKLEDSAMYFCASTGTSGEAFFGQGTRLTVV.

The chain combines TRBV5-1 with TRBJ2-1, with D possibly being TRBD1 or TRBD2 (6 bases each). The V end lost 4 bases, the J end lost 7 bases, and 18 bases lay between the germline ends. The CDR3 consists of 15 residues. Germline CDR1 reads SGHRS; CDR2 reads YFSETQ. The CDR3 bases are TGCGCCAGCAGCGCCGGGGGCAGGGCTGCTAATGAGCAGTTCTTC. Protein: CASSAGGRAANEQFF.

This clonotype was counted ten times or more. V is TRBV7-9 and J is TRBJ1-2, with D uncertain. CDR1 is SEHNR and CDR2 is FQNEAQ in the germline V gene (reference sequence). V was clipped by 1 base and J by 7 bases, with 7 bases between them. CDR3 length: 12 residues. For the CDR3, the DNA is TGTGCCAGCAGCTTAGGGGATGTTGGCTACACCTTC. Encoded protein: CASSLGDVGYTF.

This clonotype was seen more than once but under ten times. V usage is TRBV6-1 and J usage is TRBJ2-5; the D gene is possibly TRBD2 (6 bases). Trimming stripped 7 bases from V and 0 bases from J, with 15 bases between. This CDR3 spans 15 amino acids. In germline, CDR1 is MNHNS, CDR2 SASEGT. CDR3 in amino acids: CASKAAGSDQETQYF. The CDR3 bases are TGTGCCAGCAAGGCGGCGGGGTCAGACCAAGAGACCCAGTACTTC.

There are many counts of this clonotype. The chain employs TRBV7-2 and TRBJ1-5; D perhaps matches TRBD1 (5 bases). The V gene lost 6 bases and the J gene lost 3 bases, with 12 bases spanning the gap. Germline assignment: CDR1 SGHTA and CDR2 FQGNSA. The CDR3 is 14 amino acids. The CDR3 region is CASRWGDLNQPQHF. CDR3 in DNA: TGTGCCAGCAGATGGGGGGACCTCAATCAGCCCCAGCATTTT. The full variable domain, its missing parts supplied by reference TRBV7-2 and TRBJ1-5, is GAGVSQSPSNKVTEKGKDVELRCDPISGHTALYWYRQSLGQGLEFLIYFQGNSAPDKSGLPSDRFSAERTGGSVSTLTIQRTQQEDSAVYLCASRWGDLNQPQHFGDGTRLSIL.